The T cell receptor beta chain described here comes from a study of OX40 agonist ivuxolimab in advanced cancers. Across the study: An agonistic human IgG2 monoclonal antibody against OX40 (CD134) was given.

Baseline, cycle 4 day 1, and cycle 7 day 1 were the blood sampling points. In the case of this clone: As yet, its antigen is unknown.

TCRdb's table, derived via immunoSEQ multiplex PCR, lists solely in-frame clones and lacks some. The data show 95,000 to 100,000 clones, with less than 95% seen just once and around 1.5% held by the top ten. The study, taken as a whole, reports: Averaged across samples, CD8+ T cells carried more expanded clones than CD4+ did. Specificity for antigen went undetermined in the expanded peripheral T cells.

The CDR3 totals 15 residues. Trimming removed 3 bases at V and 2 bases at J, with 13 bases between. CDR1 is ENHRY and CDR2 is SYGVKD in the germline V gene. This rearrangement joins TRBV10-3 to TRBJ1-1; tentative D call: TRBD1 (6 bases). The clonotype comes from an adult with an advanced solid tumor such as melanoma, head and neck, liver or kidney cancer. The input for sequencing was CD4+ or CD8+ T cells sorted from blood, taken in a trial of the OX40 agonist ivuxolimab. Written as DNA, the CDR3 is TGTGCCATCAGTGAATTCCCAGGGGTTAACACTGAAGCTTTCTTT. Translation: CAISEFPGVNTEAFF.